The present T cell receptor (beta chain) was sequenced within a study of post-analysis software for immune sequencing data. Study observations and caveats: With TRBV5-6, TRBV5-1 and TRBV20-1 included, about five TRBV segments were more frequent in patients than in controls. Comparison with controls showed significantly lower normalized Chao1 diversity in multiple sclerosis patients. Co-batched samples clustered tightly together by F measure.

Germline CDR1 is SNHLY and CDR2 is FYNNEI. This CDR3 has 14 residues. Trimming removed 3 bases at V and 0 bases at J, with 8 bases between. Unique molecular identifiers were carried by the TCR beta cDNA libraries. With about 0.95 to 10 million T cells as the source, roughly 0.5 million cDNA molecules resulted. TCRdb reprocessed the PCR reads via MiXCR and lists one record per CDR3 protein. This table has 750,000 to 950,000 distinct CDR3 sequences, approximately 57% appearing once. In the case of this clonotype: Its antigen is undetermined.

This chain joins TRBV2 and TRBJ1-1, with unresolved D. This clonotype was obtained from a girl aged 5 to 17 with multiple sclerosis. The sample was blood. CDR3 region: CASSDETVNTEAFF. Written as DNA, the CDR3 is TGTGCCAGCAGTGATGAAACGGTGAACACTGAAGCTTTCTTT.